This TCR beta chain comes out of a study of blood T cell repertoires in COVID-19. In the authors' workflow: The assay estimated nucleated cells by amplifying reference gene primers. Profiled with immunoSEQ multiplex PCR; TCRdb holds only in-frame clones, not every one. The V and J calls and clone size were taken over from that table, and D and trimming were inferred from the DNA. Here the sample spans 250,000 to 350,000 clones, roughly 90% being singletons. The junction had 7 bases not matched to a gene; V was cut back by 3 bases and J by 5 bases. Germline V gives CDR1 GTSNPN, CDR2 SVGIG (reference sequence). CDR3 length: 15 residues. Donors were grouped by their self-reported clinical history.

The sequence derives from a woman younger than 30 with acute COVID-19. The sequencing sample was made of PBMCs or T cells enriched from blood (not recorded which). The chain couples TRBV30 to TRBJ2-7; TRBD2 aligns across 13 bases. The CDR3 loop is CAWRKTSGRIHEQYF. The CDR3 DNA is TGTGCCTGGAGGAAGACTAGCGGGAGGATCCACGAGCAGTACTTC.